The 14 T cell receptor beta chains below come from one sample, sequenced in a study of CD8 T cells in Susac syndrome (dated by TCRdb to about 2019). The receptor library was made with the immunoSEQ multiplex PCR assay. RNA was extracted using the RNeasy kit, and about 0.5 to 1 ug of the RNA was reverse transcribed with random hexamers. Through fastp at Q25 and MiXCR, TCRdb rebuilt clones from the public reads, retaining in-frame beta chains. Records with the same CDR3 protein are collapsed into one entry carrying the most frequent genes and DNA. In all, the sample holds some 100,000 distinct CDR3 sequences, and around 95% of those were seen once. More than 0.08% of the sample comes from the top ten. Sequencing used CD4+ T cells from PBMCs. These receptor sequences come from a human donor in good health.

This chain joins TRBV9 and TRBJ1-1; D unresolved. The CDR3 totals 16 residues. V lost 0 bases to trimming and J lost 3 bases, with 15 bases between them. Germline V gives CDR1 SGDLS, CDR2 YYNGEE. Here the CDR3 reads CASSVVRVGTDTEAFF. CDR3 coding DNA: TGTGCCAGCAGCGTAGTTCGGGTAGGTACTGACACTGAAGCTTTCTTT.

The J gene is TRBJ2-7, the V gene TRBV15; D remains ambiguous. Trimming took off 2 bases at V and 6 bases at J, with 8 bases between the two ends. The CDR3 sequence is 12 residues long. CDR1 LNHNV and CDR2 YYDKDF come from the germline V gene (reference sequence). The CDR3 region has the DNA TGTGCCACCAGCAGAACGTTAGGCGAGCAGTACTTC. It specifies CATSRTLGEQYF.

The gene calls are TRBV19 and TRBJ2-7; 10 nucleotides line up with TRBD2. Per the germline V gene, CDR1 is LNHDA and CDR2 is SQIVND (reference sequence). V dropped 5 bases and J dropped 5; count of bases not matched to a gene: 6. This CDR3 region has 14 residues. CDR3 nucleotide sequence: TGTGCCAGTAGTCTCCAGCGGGAGGGTAACGAGCAGTACTTC. Translating it yields CASSLQREGNEQYF.

The chain has TRBV6-1 and TRBJ2-7; D not certain. CDR1 is MNHNS and CDR2 is SASEGT in the germline V gene. Trimming stripped 7 bases from V and 5 bases from J, with 12 bases between. The CDR3 sequence is 12 residues long. The CDR3 DNA sequence: TGTGCCAGCACGGACCCTTCGGACGAGCAGTACTTC. This codes for CASTDPSDEQYF.

The V and J genes are TRBV4-3 and TRBJ2-1; 7 bases align to TRBD2. In germline, CDR1 is LGHNA, CDR2 YSLEER. With V trimmed by 6 bases and J by 7 bases, 9 bases remained unmatched. The CDR3 contains 14 residues. The CDR3: CASRKSGAGNEQFF. The CDR3 nucleotides are TGCGCCAGCAGGAAGAGCGGGGCTGGGAATGAGCAGTTCTTC.

V usage is TRBV6-1 and J usage is TRBJ1-2, with TRBD1 as a possible D gene (6 bases). Trimming left V 6 bases short and J 0 bases short, with 14 bases between. CDR3 size: 15 residues. Germline lookup yields CDR1 MNHNS and CDR2 SASEGT. The CDR3 coding sequence is TGTGCCAGCAGCCGACAGGACCTGCCTAACTATGGCTACACCTTC. Translated: CASSRQDLPNYGYTF.

The chain is built from TRBV5-4 and TRBJ2-5; 9 bases map to TRBD2. The CDR3 runs 17 residues. Germline values: CDR1 SGHNT, CDR2 YYREEE (reference sequence). The ends lost 4 bases at V and 1 base at J; junction bases unmatched: 11. As DNA, the CDR3 is TGTGCCAGCAGCCTGAACCGACGACTAGCGGCCCAAGAGACCCAGTACTTC. Its protein is CASSLNRRLAAQETQYF.

This chain connects TRBV29-1 to TRBJ1-3; no clear D gene. The CDR3 has 14 residues. CDR1 is SQVTM, CDR2 ANQGSEA, per germline. V lost 0 bases and J 0 bases, leaving 6 bases between the germline ends. The chain's CDR3 is CSVEDSYSGNTIYF. The CDR3 DNA reads TGCAGCGTTGAAGACAGCTACTCTGGAAACACCATATATTTT.

The genes are TRBV9 and TRBJ2-7; the D gene could be TRBD1 or TRBD2 (5 bases each). CDR3 size: 15 residues. Trimming removed 3 bases from V and 6 bases from J, with 19 bases in between. The V gene's germline CDR1 is SGDLS and CDR2 YYNGEE. This CDR3 reads CASSALGDAGFEQYF. CDR3 bases: TGTGCCAGCAGCGCACTCGGGGACGCCGGCTTCGAGCAGTACTTC.

This chain joins TRBV24-1 and TRBJ2-5, with D maybe TRBD1 (6 bases). The CDR3 has 15 amino acids. Trimming took off 3 bases at V and 1 base at J, with 11 bases between the two ends. Germline loops: CDR1 KGHDR, CDR2 SFDVKD. The CDR3 sequence: CATSDATGIQETQYF. The CDR3 region has the DNA TGTGCCACCAGTGATGCCACAGGGATCCAAGAGACCCAGTACTTC.

V gene TRBV5-1 combines with J gene TRBJ1-5; 7 bases agree with TRBD1. V trimming: 2 bases; J trimming: 6 bases; junction bases outside the gene matches: 11. Germline V gene lookup returns CDR1 SGHRS and CDR2 YFSETQ. The CDR3 has 16 amino acids. The CDR3 here is CASSFVPVQGSQPQHF. As DNA, the CDR3 is TGCGCCAGCAGCTTTGTGCCCGTACAGGGGAGTCAGCCCCAGCATTTT.

The V gene is TRBV28, the J gene TRBJ2-1; possibly TRBD1 for D (6 bases). Trimming left V 5 bases short and J 9 bases short, with 11 bases between. CDR1 is MDHEN and CDR2 is SYDVKM in the germline V gene. The CDR3 totals 12 residues. The CDR3 bases are TGTGCCAGCAGTCCGAGGGGGTCTGAGCAGTTCTTC. The encoded protein is CASSPRGSEQFF.

The DNA of the CDR3 is TGTGCCAGCAAAACAGGGATCCCAAACACTGAAGCTTTCTTT. Its protein is CASKTGIPNTEAFF. The rearrangement joins TRBV28 to TRBJ1-1, with D perhaps matching TRBD1 (6 bases). V shed 7 bases and J shed 2 bases, with 14 bases lying between them. Germline loops: CDR1 MDHEN, CDR2 SYDVKM. This CDR3 region has 14 residues.

The gene calls are TRBV3-1 and TRBJ2-3; D unresolved. The CDR3 extends over 13 amino acids. CDR1 and CDR2 (germline): LGHDT, YNNKEL (reference sequence). Trimming took 5 bases from V and 4 from J, leaving 10 bases between them. CDR3 amino acids: CASSSPSADTQYF. CDR3 sequence (DNA): TGTGCCAGCAGCAGCCCCTCGGCAGATACGCAGTATTTT.